This T cell receptor beta chain was retrieved from a study of T-cell reconstitution after alpha-beta-depleted transplantation in children (dated by TCRdb to about 2016). Looking at the study overall: The study quantitatively tracked T-cell immune reconstitution after TCRalphabeta/CD19-depleted allogeneic hematopoietic cell transplantation in children using TCR repertoire profiling. Broader findings and caveats from the paper: The high TCRbeta diversity at day 60 in some patients was ascribed to recipient T cells and intrathymic progenitors that had survived conditioning. About two months after transplant, the apparently early recovery of alphabetaT-cell counts reportedly depended on just several hundred clones that had expanded rapidly and came from non-depleted graft cells. Hyperexpanded clone frequencies declined over subsequent months; after one year, T-cell counts and TCRbeta diversity were mostly attributed to newly produced T cells.

The method was PCR. The sequencing machine was an Illumina HiSeq 2500. TCR library preparation used molecular barcoding, with unique molecular identifiers applied to normalize quantification of the TCRbeta repertoire. TCRdb ran its own pipeline on the public reads, namely fastp trimming at Q25 and MiXCR clone calling, and kept in-frame beta chains. One record per CDR3 amino acid sequence lists the most common genes and DNA. This sample is represented by 250,000 to 300,000 distinct CDR3 sequences; 11% of them were singletons. Around 22% of the sample lies in the top ten. What this sample's treatment or condition label stands for: allogeneic hematopoietic cell transplantation with graft depleted of TCRalphabeta T cells and CD19 B cells. TCRalphabeta/CD19-depleted allogeneic hematopoietic cell grafts were given to the transplant recipients, all of whom were children. Including cysteine and phenylalanine, the CDR3 has 13 amino acids. Only the CDR3 part of the read is kept: 39 bases, read in frame from the first base.

Regarding this clonotype: Its antigen is not yet known. Since a much larger clone is just one base distant, this may be a read error.

The TCR sequence derives from a male patient aged 2-15 years who had a stem cell transplant for chronic granulomatous disease, so the T cells may come from the graft donor. The chain was built from TRBV12-3 or TRBV12-4 and TRBJ1-2; the D gene lacks a confident call. Sequencing used peripheral blood, obtained 180 days after TCRalphabeta/CD19-depleted stem cell transplant. The CDR3: CASSIVSDYGYPF. The DNA sequence is as follows: TGTGCCAGCAGTATTGTATCAGACTATGGCTACCCCTTC.